This T cell receptor (beta chain) was recovered during a study of blood T cells in healthy people across ages (dated by TCRdb to 2013 to 2016). Study-level background: In model experiments, roughly one uniquely barcoded TCR beta cDNA molecule per two T cells was captured by template switching. The study measured age-related changes in TCR beta repertoire diversity using deep sequencing normalized with unique cDNA molecular identifiers. The donors were split into four age groups: young (average about 15 years), middle-aged (roughly 39), aged (more than 60) and long-lived (over 80). For two donors (one aged 18 to 30 and one aged 80 or older), the study analyzed two additional independent replicas of 1 million unique cDNA reads from the same blood draw. Beyond this particular receptor, the publication reports: The CMV infection status of donors was not known, potentially confounding age-related changes in expanded clonotypes. Compared with the aged group, the long-lived group had more naive CD4+ T cells, fewer expanded clones and increased TCR diversity, a pattern suggesting age selection. There was a strong correlation between observed TCR beta diversity and the percentage of naive T cells measured by flow cytometry. Observed TCR beta diversity per million T cells fell roughly linearly with age, and a significant reduction was already apparent by age approximately 40. Because profiling used bulk unsorted PBMCs, naive and antigen-experienced compartments could not be compared conclusively. Total diversity estimates from one million sequenced T cells were considered lower bounds and underestimates.

Remarks on this clonotype: Its antigen target is currently unknown. Within one base of it there is no much larger clone, and no base qualities were kept.

Libraries were made using 5' RACE. Sequencing was performed on an Illumina HiSeq 2500. A second PCR of roughly 6 to 11 cycles was run with a J-beta primer mix and a sample-barcoded 5' primer. A unique molecular identifier was introduced onto each TCR beta cDNA molecule by a template-switch 5' adaptor carrying 12 random nucleotides. Each sample yielded at least 2.5 million CDR3-containing paired-end reads. First-strand cDNA was synthesized from all RNA with the Mint cDNA synthesis kit, primed by a TRBC-specific oligonucleotide. Following uracil-DNA glycosylase treatment, all cDNA underwent a first 18-cycle PCR with the universal primers M1SS and BC2_uni_R. On the authors' methods: For normalization, 1 million high-quality reads, each with a distinct molecular identifier, were randomly selected from each sample. Reads sharing molecular identifiers were discarded rather than binned into consensus sequences. MiTCR, run with a Q25 quality threshold and the strictest error-elimination algorithm, handled CDR3 identification, clonotype clustering and error correction. A nonparametric unseen species model with Euler transformation was used to estimate a lower bound on total TCR beta diversity. TCRdb itself trimmed the public reads at Q25 with fastp, ran MiXCR and retained productive beta chains. Rows are unified per CDR3 protein, each entry keeping the most common DNA and genes. None of the V and J calls come from the authors' own analysis; TCRdb made them. The sample profile shows around 700,000 distinct CDR3 sequences; more than 20% of them were found once. The ten biggest clones cover 9% to 9.5% of the sample.

The trim is 5 bases for V and 4 bases for J, with a gap of 14 bases between the germline ends. From its cysteine to its phenylalanine, the CDR3 spans 15 amino acids. The retained sequence is limited to the CDR3, 45 bases, with the frame set at the first base. CDR1 and CDR2, looked up from the germline V gene, are KGHSH and LQKENI. Donors were a few dozen systemically healthy Caucasian individuals from Russia aged about 6 to 100 years. Each donor gave roughly 11 milliliters of peripheral blood, drawn into EDTA-treated Vacutainer tubes. PBMCs were isolated by Ficoll-Paque density-gradient centrifugation, with at least 7 million obtained per sample. Total RNA, at least 6 micrograms per sample, was extracted from PBMCs with Trizol reagent. For every donor, an aliquot of PBMCs went through flow cytometry to measure the percentages of naive CD45RAhigh/CD27high T cells. The sample also formed part of further work on T cells of mothers and their children. In that second paper, the authors write: Nine systemically healthy Caucasian individuals, comprising three mothers and their six children, were included as donors. cDNA synthesis consumed the entire amount of extracted RNA, loaded at around 1.5 ug RNA in each 15 ul reaction. Sample barcodes and 2-4 random nucleotides were added via the M1S primer in the second PCR. Each mother yielded over 8.5 million TCR beta CDR3 reads and each child 2.5 million to 3 million reads. TCR recombination output is similarly shaped by thymic selection in related and unrelated pairs, with a minor effect exerted by inherited differences. Normalized repertoire overlap was always found to be slightly, but never significantly, higher in related mother-child pairs than in unrelated mother-child pairs. No persistent microchimeric T cell clones were found, with a detection sensitivity of approximately 100 clones per million clonotypes. Deep NGS was used in the study to compare the TCR beta repertoires of mothers and children and to look for features that separate related mother-child pairs from unrelated individuals. On average, the children were around 11 +/- 4 years old, while the mothers were about 40 +/- 4 years old. After adapter ligation was performed with NEBNext reagents, the libraries were sequenced on an Illumina HiSeq 2000 with 100+100 nt paired-end reads. To avoid cross-contamination, the mother libraries and the child libraries were prepared a month apart and sequenced in separate runs. Between roughly 500,000 and 2,300,000 distinct TCR beta clonotypes were identified per donor. Naive TCR beta clonotypes were estimated from low-frequency clonotypes matched to each donor's FACS-determined naive share, without sorting.

The sequence came from a boy younger than 18 in good health. The sample consisted of blood. This receptor chain uses TRBV18 and TRBJ2-2; the D gene is perhaps TRBD1 or TRBD2, each of them matching over 5 bases. For the CDR3, the sequence is CASSYPGPSTGELFF. The bases read TGTGCCAGCTCATATCCGGGACCGAGCACCGGGGAGCTGTTTTTT.